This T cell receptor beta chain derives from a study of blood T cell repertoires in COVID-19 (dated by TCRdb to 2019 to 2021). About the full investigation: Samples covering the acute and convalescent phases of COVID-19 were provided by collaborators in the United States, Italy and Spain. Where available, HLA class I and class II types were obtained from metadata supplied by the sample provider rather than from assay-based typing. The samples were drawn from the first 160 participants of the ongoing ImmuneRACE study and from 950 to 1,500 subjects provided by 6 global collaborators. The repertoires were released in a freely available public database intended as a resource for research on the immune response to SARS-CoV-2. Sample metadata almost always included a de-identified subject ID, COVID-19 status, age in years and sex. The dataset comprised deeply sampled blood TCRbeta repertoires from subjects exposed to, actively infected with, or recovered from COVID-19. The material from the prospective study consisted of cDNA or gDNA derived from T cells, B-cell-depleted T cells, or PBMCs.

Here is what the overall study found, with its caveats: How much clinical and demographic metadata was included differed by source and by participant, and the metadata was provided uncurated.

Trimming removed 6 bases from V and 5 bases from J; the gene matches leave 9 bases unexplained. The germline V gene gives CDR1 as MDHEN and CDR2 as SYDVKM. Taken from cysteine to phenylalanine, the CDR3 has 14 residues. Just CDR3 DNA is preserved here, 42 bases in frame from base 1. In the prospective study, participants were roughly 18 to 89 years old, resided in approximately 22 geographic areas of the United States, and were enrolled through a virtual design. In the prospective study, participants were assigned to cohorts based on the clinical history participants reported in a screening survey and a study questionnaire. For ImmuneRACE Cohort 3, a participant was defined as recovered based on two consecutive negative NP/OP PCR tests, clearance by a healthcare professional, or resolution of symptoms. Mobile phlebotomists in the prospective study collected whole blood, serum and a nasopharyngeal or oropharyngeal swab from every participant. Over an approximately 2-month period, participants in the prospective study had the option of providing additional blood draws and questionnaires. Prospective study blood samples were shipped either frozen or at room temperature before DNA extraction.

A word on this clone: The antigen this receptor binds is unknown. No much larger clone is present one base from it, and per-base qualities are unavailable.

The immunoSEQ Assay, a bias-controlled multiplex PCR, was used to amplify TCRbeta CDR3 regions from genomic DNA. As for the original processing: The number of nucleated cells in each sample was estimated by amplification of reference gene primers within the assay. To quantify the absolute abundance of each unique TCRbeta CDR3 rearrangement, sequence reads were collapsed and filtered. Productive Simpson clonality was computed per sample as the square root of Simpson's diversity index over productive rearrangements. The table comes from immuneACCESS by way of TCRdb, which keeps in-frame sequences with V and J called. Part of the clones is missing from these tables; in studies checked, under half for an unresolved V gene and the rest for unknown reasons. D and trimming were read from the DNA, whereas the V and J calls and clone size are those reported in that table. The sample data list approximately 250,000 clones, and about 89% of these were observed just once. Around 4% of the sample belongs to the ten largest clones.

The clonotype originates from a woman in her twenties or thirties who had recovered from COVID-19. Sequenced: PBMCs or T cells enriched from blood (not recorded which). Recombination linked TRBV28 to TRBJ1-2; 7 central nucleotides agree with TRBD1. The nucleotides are TGTGCCAGCAGGCTCACACAGGGGTGGTATGGCTACACCTTC. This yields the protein CASRLTQGWYGYTF.